A selection of T cell receptor beta chains follows, all from one sample in a study of blood T cells in healthy people across ages. Via MiXCR, TCRdb re-called the 5' RACE reads, giving one row per CDR3 protein. The repertoire includes over 950,000 distinct CDR3 sequences, around two fifths of them detected once, and around 13% sits in the top ten. The specimen was blood. These receptors were taken from a man aged 18 to 29 in good health. Each CDR3 is given with its conserved first and last residue. D genes are given only for firm matches. Clone size is stated in some rows and not others, as once, few, many or a class when expanded.

v_call: TRBV24-1; d_call: NA; cdr3_length: 15; clone_size: few; j_call: TRBJ2-2; cdr3_aa: CATSDSETITGELFF; cdr3_nt: TGTGCCACCAGTGATTCTGAAACTATAACCGGGGAGCTGTTTTTT
v_call: TRBV7-8; d_call: NA; cdr3_length: 14; clone_size: NA; j_call: TRBJ2-3; cdr3_aa: CASRRQPSTATQYF; cdr3_nt: TGTGCCAGCAGAAGACAGCCTAGCACAGCTACGCAGTATTTT
v_call: TRBV7-2; d_call: NA; cdr3_length: 12; clone_size: few; j_call: TRBJ2-1; cdr3_aa: CASCNRDNEQFF; cdr3_nt: TGTGCCAGCTGCAACAGGGACAATGAGCAGTTCTTC
v_call: TRBV27; d_call: TRBD2; cdr3_length: 14; clone_size: few; j_call: TRBJ2-7; cdr3_aa: CASSLAAPAYEQYF; cdr3_nt: TGTGCCAGTTCCCTAGCGGCCCCCGCCTACGAGCAGTACTTC
v_call: TRBV10-3; d_call: NA; cdr3_length: 16; clone_size: many; j_call: TRBJ2-5; cdr3_aa: CAISEQGPNTKETQYF; cdr3_nt: TGTGCCATCAGTGAGCAGGGGCCAAACACCAAAGAGACCCAGTACTTC
v_call: TRBV20-1; d_call: NA; cdr3_length: 13; clone_size: NA; j_call: TRBJ2-5; cdr3_aa: CSAPIGVAETQYF; cdr3_nt: TGCAGTGCTCCCATAGGGGTAGCAGAGACCCAGTACTTC
v_call: TRBV10-2; d_call: NA; cdr3_length: 11; clone_size: once; j_call: TRBJ1-3; cdr3_aa: CASRIGNTIYF; cdr3_nt: TGCGCCAGCAGAATTGGAAACACCATATATTTT
v_call: TRBV6-6; d_call: NA; cdr3_length: 12; clone_size: once; j_call: TRBJ1-2; cdr3_aa: CASRRDTYGYTF; cdr3_nt: TGTGCCAGCAGACGGGACACCTATGGCTACACCTTC
v_call: TRBV20-1; d_call: NA; cdr3_length: 13; clone_size: NA; j_call: TRBJ2-5; cdr3_aa: CSAREGNHETQYF; cdr3_nt: TGCAGTGCTCGGGAAGGGAATCACGAGACCCAGTACTTC
v_call: TRBV7-8; d_call: NA; cdr3_length: 15; clone_size: NA; j_call: TRBJ2-1; cdr3_aa: CASSLGGLNNNEQFF; cdr3_nt: TGTGCCAGCAGTCTAGGGGGACTGAACAACAATGAGCAGTTCTTC
v_call: TRBV19; d_call: NA; cdr3_length: 13; clone_size: few; j_call: TRBJ1-2; cdr3_aa: CACHSGAENGYTF; cdr3_nt: TGTGCCTGCCACAGTGGGGCGGAGAATGGCTACACCTTC
v_call: TRBV4-1; d_call: NA; cdr3_length: 14; clone_size: few; j_call: TRBJ1-5; cdr3_aa: CASSQSQGNQPQHF; cdr3_nt: TGCGCCAGCAGCCAATCGCAGGGGAATCAGCCCCAGCATTTT
v_call: TRBV14; d_call: NA; cdr3_length: 16; clone_size: few; j_call: TRBJ2-7; cdr3_aa: CASSFTTVPLYNEQYF; cdr3_nt: NA
v_call: TRBV20-1; d_call: NA; cdr3_length: 14; clone_size: NA; j_call: TRBJ1-2; cdr3_aa: CSAREFGRNYGYTF; cdr3_nt: TGCAGTGCTAGAGAGTTCGGAAGGAACTATGGCTACACCTTC
v_call: TRBV19; d_call: NA; cdr3_length: 13; clone_size: NA; j_call: TRBJ2-3; cdr3_aa: CATFEPFGDTQYF; cdr3_nt: TGTGCCACCTTTGAACCTTTTGGAGATACGCAGTATTTT
v_call: TRBV7-2; d_call: NA; cdr3_length: 16; clone_size: few; j_call: TRBJ2-3; cdr3_aa: CASSLSMAWGTDTQYF; cdr3_nt: TGTGCCAGCAGCTTAAGTATGGCCTGGGGCACAGATACGCAGTATTTT
v_call: TRBV12-3/TRBV12-4; d_call: NA; cdr3_length: 14; clone_size: NA; j_call: TRBJ1-3; cdr3_aa: CASGSTGLGNTIYF; cdr3_nt: TGTGCCAGCGGTTCAACAGGGTTGGGAAACACCATATATTTT
v_call: TRBV4-2; d_call: NA; cdr3_length: 13; clone_size: many; j_call: TRBJ1-1; cdr3_aa: CASSQGKNTEAFF; cdr3_nt: TGTGCCAGCAGCCAAGGCAAGAACACTGAAGCTTTCTTT
v_call: TRBV5-1; d_call: TRBD1; cdr3_length: 15; clone_size: few; j_call: TRBJ2-5; cdr3_aa: CASSLEWRDRETQYF; cdr3_nt: TGCGCCAGCAGCTTGGAGTGGCGGGACAGGGAGACCCAGTACTTC
v_call: TRBV20-1; d_call: TRBD1; cdr3_length: 13; clone_size: NA; j_call: TRBJ2-7; cdr3_aa: CSANGQGENEQYF; cdr3_nt: TGCAGTGCTAACGGACAGGGGGAAAACGAGCAGTACTTC
v_call: TRBV20-1; d_call: TRBD1; cdr3_length: 14; clone_size: NA; j_call: TRBJ1-1; cdr3_aa: CSAAQGAGGTEAFF; cdr3_nt: TGCAGTGCTGCACAGGGGGCAGGGGGGACTGAAGCTTTCTTT
v_call: TRBV14; d_call: NA; cdr3_length: 16; clone_size: few; j_call: TRBJ1-2; cdr3_aa: CASSQAPTGQDYGYTF; cdr3_nt: TGTGCCAGCAGCCAAGCGCCGACCGGGCAGGACTATGGCTACACCTTC
v_call: TRBV25-1; d_call: NA; cdr3_length: 16; clone_size: NA; j_call: TRBJ2-3; cdr3_aa: CTSSRGQRVSTDTQYF; cdr3_nt: TGTACCAGCAGTAGGGGACAAAGAGTTAGCACAGATACGCAGTATTTT
v_call: TRBV7-9; d_call: TRBD2; cdr3_length: 16; clone_size: NA; j_call: TRBJ2-3; cdr3_aa: CASSTRLADNTDTQYF; cdr3_nt: TGTGCCAGCAGCACCAGACTAGCGGATAACACAGATACGCAGTATTTT
v_call: TRBV15; d_call: NA; cdr3_length: 17; clone_size: NA; j_call: TRBJ1-1; cdr3_aa: CATSRFGGTQMNTEAFF; cdr3_nt: TGTGCCACCAGCAGATTTGGTGGTACACAGATGAACACTGAAGCTTTCTTT
v_call: TRBV27; d_call: TRBD1; cdr3_length: 16; clone_size: NA; j_call: TRBJ2-7; cdr3_aa: CASYRDGTGGSDEQYF; cdr3_nt: TGTGCCTCATACCGGGATGGGACAGGGGGTTCCGACGAGCAGTACTTC
v_call: TRBV20-1; d_call: NA; cdr3_length: 15; clone_size: NA; j_call: TRBJ1-2; cdr3_aa: CSARGGPRYSTGYTF; cdr3_nt: TGCAGTGCTAGGGGGGGACCCCGTTATTCCACTGGCTACACCTTC
v_call: TRBV20-1; d_call: NA; cdr3_length: 12; clone_size: NA; j_call: TRBJ1-1; cdr3_aa: CSCPGALGEAFF; cdr3_nt: TGCAGTTGCCCCGGGGCTTTGGGTGAAGCTTTCTTT
v_call: TRBV4-1; d_call: NA; cdr3_length: 15; clone_size: NA; j_call: TRBJ1-5; cdr3_aa: CASSLRPGANQPQHF; cdr3_nt: TGCGCCAGCAGCCTGCGCCCGGGGGCCAATCAGCCCCAGCATTTT
v_call: TRBV20-1; d_call: TRBD2; cdr3_length: 13; clone_size: few; j_call: TRBJ2-5; cdr3_aa: CSPGLAGQETQYF; cdr3_nt: TGCAGCCCGGGACTAGCGGGGCAAGAGACCCAGTACTTC
v_call: TRBV10-3; d_call: TRBD1; cdr3_length: 14; clone_size: few; j_call: TRBJ2-1; cdr3_aa: CATRSGTDYNEQFF; cdr3_nt: TGTGCCACTCGATCCGGGACAGACTACAATGAGCAGTTCTTC
v_call: TRBV20-1; d_call: NA; cdr3_length: 14; clone_size: once; j_call: TRBJ1-1; cdr3_aa: CSASGQGMNTEAFF; cdr3_nt: TGCAGTGCTAGTGGGCAGGGGATGAACACTGAAGCTTTCTTT
v_call: TRBV7-2; d_call: NA; cdr3_length: 14; clone_size: NA; j_call: TRBJ2-4; cdr3_aa: CASSSVTGKNIQYF; cdr3_nt: TGTGCCAGCAGCTCCGTGACAGGCAAAAACATTCAGTACTTC
v_call: TRBV29-1; d_call: TRBD1; cdr3_length: 13; clone_size: NA; j_call: TRBJ2-1; cdr3_aa: CSVGTGLGHEQFF; cdr3_nt: TGCAGCGTTGGGACAGGGTTAGGGCATGAGCAGTTCTTC
v_call: TRBV12-5; d_call: TRBD2; cdr3_length: 14; clone_size: few; j_call: TRBJ2-1; cdr3_aa: CASGWEGPYNEQFF; cdr3_nt: TGTGCTAGTGGTTGGGAGGGACCGTACAATGAGCAGTTCTTC
v_call: TRBV6-5; d_call: NA; cdr3_length: 13; clone_size: NA; j_call: TRBJ2-1; cdr3_aa: CASAQGAPNEQFF; cdr3_nt: TGTGCCAGCGCTCAGGGTGCCCCCAATGAGCAGTTCTTC
v_call: TRBV12-3/TRBV12-4; d_call: TRBD2; cdr3_length: 17; clone_size: few; j_call: TRBJ2-1; cdr3_aa: CASSSGTSGNSYNEQFF; cdr3_nt: TGTGCCAGCAGTTCTGGGACTAGCGGGAACTCCTACAATGAGCAGTTCTTC